A single sample is the source of the 17 T cell receptor beta chains below, sequenced in a study of PD-1 blockade in mismatch repair-deficient tumors. Profiled with immunoSEQ multiplex PCR; TCRdb holds only in-frame clones, not every one. In the table there are some 100,000 clones, 82% of which are singletons. This material consisted of peripheral blood, taken 35 to 37 weeks after starting pembrolizumab. The receptors originated from an adult with mismatch repair-deficient cancer.

On this clone itself: One junction end disagrees with the germline gene, perhaps due to a read error. The chain recombines TRBV7-7 with TRBJ2-5; the D gene is possibly TRBD1 (6 bases). The CDR3 has 14 amino acids. Germline CDR1 reads SSHAT; CDR2 reads FNYEAQ (reference sequence). The CDR3 region is CASTGTLGEETQYF. The DNA of the CDR3 is TGTGCTAGCACAGGGACCCTCGGAGAGGAGACCCAGTACTTC.

In its sample, this clone was seen once. The chain joins TRBV7-3 to TRBJ1-2; the D gene is possibly TRBD1 (6 bases). V was trimmed by 5 bases and J by 2 bases, leaving 9 bases between them. This CDR3 is 13 amino acids long. The germline V gene has CDR1 SGHTA and CDR2 FQGTGA. The CDR3 DNA reads TGTGCCAGCAGCCTCGGGGGCAACTATGGCTACACCTTC. It translates to CASSLGGNYGYTF.

The chain is built from TRBV2 and TRBJ2-6; 7 bases line up with TRBD1. V trimming: 6 bases; J trimming: 2 bases; junction bases outside the gene matches: 7. The CDR3 totals 16 residues. Germline CDR1 reads SNHLY; CDR2 reads FYNNEI. The CDR3 DNA follows: TGTGCCAGCAGCCCCCAAGGGGGCGCTGGGGCCAACGTCCTGACTTTC. This translates into CASSPQGGAGANVLTF. The variable domain in full, with the rest retrieved from reference TRBV2 and TRBJ2-6, is EPEVTQTPSHQVTQMGQEVILRCVPISNHLYFYWYRQILGQKVEFLVSFYNNEISEKSEIFDDQFSVERPDGSNFTLKIRSTKLEDSAMYFCASSPQGGAGANVLTFGAGSRLTVL.

The chain has TRBV10-2 and TRBJ2-7; 14 positions match TRBD2. CDR3 length: 15 amino acids. The ends lost 6 bases at V and 4 bases at J; junction bases unmatched: 5. CDR1 and CDR2 (germline): WSHSY, SAAADI. The CDR3 sequence: CASRTGTSGSYEQYF. CDR3 nucleotide sequence: TGCGCCAGCAGGACAGGGACTAGCGGGAGTTACGAGCAGTACTTC.

The CDR3 loop is CASSLSSVSYEQYF. CDR3 bases: TGTGCCAGCAGCTTATCGAGTGTCTCCTACGAGCAGTACTTC. The rearrangement joins TRBV11-2 to TRBJ2-7, with D unresolved. Germline V gene data show CDR1 as SGHAT and CDR2 as FQNNGV. Trimming removed 2 bases at V and 0 bases at J, with 8 bases between. This CDR3 spans 14 amino acids.

In this sample, this clone turned up once. The V gene is TRBV7-9, the J gene TRBJ2-5; D is possibly TRBD1 (6 bases). The V gene's germline CDR1 is SEHNR and CDR2 FQNEAQ (reference sequence). The ends were cut back, 5 bases at V and 5 bases at J, with 15 bases in the middle. This CDR3 has 14 amino acids. For the CDR3, the DNA is TGTGCCAGCAGCGAGGACAGCGAGGGGGAGACCCAGTACTTC. Amino acid sequence: CASSEDSEGETQYF.

The chain is built from TRBV4-3 and TRBJ2-3, with unresolved D. Trimming removed 0 bases at V and 4 bases at J, with 5 bases between. The CDR3 covers 13 residues. Looked up from germline, CDR1 is LGHNA and CDR2 is YSLEER. CDR3 protein: CASSQDRPDTQYF. DNA for the CDR3: TGCGCCAGCAGCCAAGATAGGCCAGATACGCAGTATTTT.

This clone was observed a handful of times. The chain has TRBV27 and TRBJ1-2; D remains ambiguous. This CDR3 has 13 residues. Per the germline V gene, CDR1 is MNHEY and CDR2 is SMNVEV (reference sequence). V lost 5 bases to trimming and J lost 0 bases, with 7 bases between them. CDR3 amino acids: CASSGTANYGYTF. The CDR3 DNA follows: TGTGCCAGCAGTGGAACGGCTAACTATGGCTACACCTTC.

V is TRBV7-8 and J is TRBJ1-1, with a possible D match to TRBD1 (5 bases). The CDR3 has 13 residues. Per germline, CDR1 SGHVS and CDR2 FQNEAQ. V lost 7 bases, J lost 5 bases, and 14 bases lay in between. Here the CDR3 DNA reads TGTGCCAGCACCTCTTTCAGGGAAACTGAAGCTTTCTTT. Its protein is CASTSFRETEAFF.

V is TRBV11-3 and J is TRBJ2-2, with 8 bases lining up with TRBD2. Germline V gene data show CDR1 as SGHNT and CDR2 as YENEEA. The CDR3 loop spans 17 amino acids. After removal of 5 bases from V and 3 bases from J, the junction contained 11 bases not matched to a gene. The chain's CDR3 is CASSHPPGLVDTGELFF. In nucleotides, the CDR3 is TGTGCCAGCAGCCACCCACCGGGACTAGTCGACACCGGGGAGCTGTTTTTT.

This clone was seen more than once but under ten times. The chain is built from TRBV19 and TRBJ2-7; D not certain. V was clipped by 4 bases and J by 5 bases, with 12 bases between them. The CDR3 sequence is 13 residues long. CDR1 is LNHDA, CDR2 SQIVND, per germline (reference sequence). CDR3 sequence reads: CASSTTLGNEQYF. The CDR3 DNA is TGTGCCAGTAGTACTACTTTAGGGAACGAGCAGTACTTC.

This clone was detected many times. The chain is built from TRBV5-1 and TRBJ2-2, with TRBD2 matching 9 bases. The V gene's germline CDR1 is SGHRS and CDR2 YFSETQ. V lost 3 bases, J lost 5 bases, and 5 bases stayed unmatched. This CDR3 comprises 15 residues. CDR3 sequence reads: CASSSLAGATGELFF. CDR3 coding DNA: TGCGCCAGCAGCTCCTTAGCGGGAGCGACCGGGGAGCTGTTTTTT. Supplemented by reference TRBV5-1 and TRBJ2-2, the full variable domain reads KAGVTQTPRYLIKTRGQQVTLSCSPISGHRSVSWYQQTPGQGLQFLFEYFSETQRNKGNFPGRFSGRQFSNSRSEMNVSTLELGDSALYLCASSSLAGATGELFFGEGSRLTVL.

J is TRBJ2-1 and V is TRBV7-3; 7 bases fit TRBD2. V shed 2 bases, J shed 2 bases, and the junction held 9 bases outside the gene matches. The CDR3 has 17 amino acids. The V gene's germline CDR1 is SGHTA and CDR2 FQGTGA. The DNA of the CDR3 is TGTGCCAGCAGCTTATTGTCGCGGGAGAATGCCTACAATGAGCAGTTCTTC. Translated: CASSLLSRENAYNEQFF.

This clone has just a few counts. The gene calls are TRBV14 and TRBJ1-5, with D uncertain. Germline V gives CDR1 SGHDN, CDR2 FVKESK. This CDR3 has 14 residues. V gave up 1 base and J gave up 3 bases, with 7 bases separating them. CDR3 residues: CASSQARNNQPQHF. CDR3 DNA sequence: TGTGCCAGCAGCCAAGCGCGGAACAATCAGCCCCAGCATTTT.

V gene TRBV9 combines with J gene TRBJ1-1; D might be TRBD1 (5 bases). The germline V gene encodes CDR1 SGDLS and CDR2 YYNGEE. Trimming cost V 0 bases and J 4 bases, with 10 bases left between them. The CDR3 is 14 amino acids. The CDR3 bases are TGTGCCAGCAGCGTAGATCTGGGGCCCACTGAAGCTTTCTTT. Amino acid sequence: CASSVDLGPTEAFF.

This clone showed up just a few times. The chain has TRBV11-2 and TRBJ2-7, with D uncertain. The CDR3 runs to 15 residues. The V and J ends lost 2 bases and 5 bases respectively, with 16 bases between them. Germline CDR1 SGHAT, CDR2 FQNNGV. The DNA of the CDR3 is TGTGCCAGCAGCTTAATGACACCCTCCTTTGACGAGCAGTACTTC. Amino acids: CASSLMTPSFDEQYF.

The rearrangement links TRBV10-3 to TRBJ1-2, with TRBD1 identical over 9 bases. Per the germline V gene, CDR1 is ENHRY and CDR2 is SYGVKD. This CDR3 comprises 14 residues. V lost 7 bases and J lost 6; bases outside the gene matches: 9. CDR3 DNA sequence: TGTGCCATCACCACAGGGGGCAGGGGAAATGGCTACACCTTC. Translation gives CAITTGGRGNGYTF.